These 2 T cell receptor beta chains share one sample of origin, sequenced in a study of blood T cells in healthy people across ages. For the second PCR, which ran for roughly 6 to 12 cycles, a sample-barcoded 5' primer and a J-beta primer mix were used. TCRdb used MiXCR to reprocess the 5' RACE reads, holding one entry per CDR3 protein. The sample consists of over 750,000 distinct CDR3 sequences, around 25% of them appearing once. This sample was shared with a second study, whose subject was T cells of mothers and their children.

Material for sequencing was blood. The origin of the receptors is a boy younger than 18 in good health.

This clonotype was detected once. The rearrangement joins TRBV3-1 to TRBJ1-6; no reliable D call. Per germline, CDR1 LGHDT and CDR2 YNNKEL (reference sequence). V gave up 4 bases and J gave up 0 bases, with 7 bases separating them. The CDR3 length is 15 residues. The CDR3 protein is CASSPKTSYNSPLHF. The CDR3 DNA reads TGTGCCAGCAGCCCTAAGACCTCCTATAATTCACCCCTCCACTTT.

As concerns this clonotype: A much larger clone differs from this one at a single base, so this may be a read error. J is TRBJ1-2 and V is TRBV4-3; D unclear. The CDR3 contains 13 residues. CDR1 is LGHNA, CDR2 YSLEER, per germline. Trimming pared 7 bases from V and 7 bases from J, leaving 16 bases between. CDR3 in amino acids: CASNLRTGLGYTF. In DNA, the CDR3 is TGCGCCAGCAACCTCCGGACGGGCCTTGGCTACACCTTC.